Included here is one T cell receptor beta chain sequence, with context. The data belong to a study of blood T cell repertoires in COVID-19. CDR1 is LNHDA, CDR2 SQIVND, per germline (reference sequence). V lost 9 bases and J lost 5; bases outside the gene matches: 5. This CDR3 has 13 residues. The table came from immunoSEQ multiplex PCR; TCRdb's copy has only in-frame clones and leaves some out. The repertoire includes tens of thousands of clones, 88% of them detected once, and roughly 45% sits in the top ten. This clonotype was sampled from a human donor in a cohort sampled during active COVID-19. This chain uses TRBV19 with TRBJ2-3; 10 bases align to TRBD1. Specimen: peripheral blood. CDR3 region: CASNRDRGDTQYF. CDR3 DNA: TGTGCCAGCAATCGGGACAGGGGAGATACGCAGTATTTT.